This T cell receptor beta chain was obtained from a study of OX40 agonist ivuxolimab in advanced cancers. Libraries were prepared by immunoSEQ multiplex PCR; TCRdb keeps only in-frame clonotypes and omits some of them. Found here are 65,000 to 90,000 clones, 85% to 90% of them singletons; the top ten hold approximately 11%. Germline V gene sequence: CDR1 SQVTM, CDR2 ANQGSEA. CDR3 length: 14 amino acids. Between the trimmed V and J ends, which lost 1 base and 4 bases, there was a span of 13 bases. The V gene is TRBV29-1, the J gene TRBJ1-2, with a weak D call TRBD1 (5 bases). The source is an adult with an advanced solid tumor such as melanoma, head and neck, liver or kidney cancer. Source: CD4+ or CD8+ T cells sorted from blood, taken in a trial of the OX40 agonist ivuxolimab. In DNA form, the CDR3 reads TGCAGCGTTGAAGGTCGGCAGGGAGGCTATGGCTACACCTTC. Its protein is CSVEGRQGGYGYTF.